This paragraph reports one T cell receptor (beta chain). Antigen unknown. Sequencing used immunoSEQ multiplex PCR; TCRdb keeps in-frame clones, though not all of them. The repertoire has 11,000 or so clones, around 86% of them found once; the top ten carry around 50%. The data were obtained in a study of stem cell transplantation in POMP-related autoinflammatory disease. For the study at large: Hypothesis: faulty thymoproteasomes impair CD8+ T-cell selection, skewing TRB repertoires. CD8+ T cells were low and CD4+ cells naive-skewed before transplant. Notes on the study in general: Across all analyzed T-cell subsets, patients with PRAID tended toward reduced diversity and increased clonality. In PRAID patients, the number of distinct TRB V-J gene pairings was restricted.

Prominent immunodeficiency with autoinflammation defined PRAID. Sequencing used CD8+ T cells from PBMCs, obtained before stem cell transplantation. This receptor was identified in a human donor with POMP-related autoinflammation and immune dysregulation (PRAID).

The CDR3 loop reads CASSPSGLAGVEQYF. The CDR3 DNA follows: TGTGCCAGCTCCCCAAGTGGGCTAGCGGGAGTCGAGCAGTACTTC. The chain employs TRBV7-9 and TRBJ2-7; 10 positions agree with TRBD2. V was clipped by 8 bases and J by 6 bases; unmatched bases: 13. CDR1 and CDR2 from the germline V gene are SEHNR and FQNEAQ (reference sequence). This CDR3 is 15 amino acids long. Using reference TRBV7-9 and TRBJ2-7 for the parts outside the CDR3, the full variable domain is DTGVSQNPRHKITKRGQNVTFRCDPISEHNRLYWYRQTLGQGPEFLTYFQNEAQLEKSRLLSDRFSAERPKGSFSTLEIQRTEQGDSAMYLCASSPSGLAGVEQYFGPGTRLTVT.